A selection of T cell receptor beta chains follows, all from one sample in a study of blood T cells in healthy people across ages. TCRdb fed the 5' RACE reads into MiXCR, producing one record per CDR3 protein. The sample holds around 1.5 million distinct CDR3 sequences, approximately 59% seen once. The specimen sequenced was blood. The receptors come from a man younger than 30 in good health. Both conserved end residues are part of each CDR3. Fields, in order: V gene, clone size, D gene, CDR3 length, J gene, CDR3 DNA, CDR3 protein. D genes are given only for firm matches. Clone size is not always given. Where it is, it says once, few, many or a class for expanded clones.

>TRBV6-6|-|-|14|TRBJ2-5
TGTGCCAGCAGTTATGAGGGGGTCAGGGAGACCCAGTACTTC
CASSYEGVRETQYF
>TRBV3-1|-|TRBD2|16|TRBJ2-1
TGTGCCAGCAGCCAATTACGGCTAGCGGGAAGATATGAGCAGTTCTTC
CASSQLRLAGRYEQFF
>TRBV30|-|-|15|TRBJ2-1
TGTGCCTGGAGTCCAACCATAAGGGGTTACAATGAGCAGTTCTTC
CAWSPTIRGYNEQFF
>TRBV25-1|-|-|13|TRBJ1-1
TGTGCCAGTACAAACCTCGGGGTTACTGAAGCTTTCTTT
CASTNLGVTEAFF
>TRBV27|-|TRBD1|16|TRBJ2-1
TGTGCCAGCAGTTTATTGCGGACAGGGGCGGGAAATGAGCAGTTCTTC
CASSLLRTGAGNEQFF
>TRBV27|few|TRBD2|16|TRBJ2-1
TGTGCCAGCAGAACCTTAGCGGGAGCGACCCACAATGAGCAGTTCTTC
CASRTLAGATHNEQFF
>TRBV10-3|-|-|16|TRBJ2-7
TGTGCCATCAGTGAGCCAAAAACGGGAAGCTCCTACGAGCAGTACTTC
CAISEPKTGSSYEQYF
>TRBV29-1|-|-|9|TRBJ1-2
TGCAGCGTTGATGCCGGCTACACCTTC
CSVDAGYTF
>TRBV12-3/TRBV12-4|-|TRBD1|15|TRBJ1-2
TGTGCCAGCAGTCCCGAGGAAGGGGGCACCTATGGCTACACCTTC
CASSPEEGGTYGYTF
>TRBV5-1|few|TRBD1|14|TRBJ2-7
TGTGCCAGCAGCTTAGGGACAGAATCCTACGAGCAGTACTTC
CASSLGTESYEQYF
>TRBV5-5|few|TRBD2|18|TRBJ2-1
TGTGCCAGCAGCTTCTCACTAGCGGGCCTCCCCACCTACAATGAGCAGTTCTTC
CASSFSLAGLPTYNEQFF
>TRBV19|-|-|14|TRBJ1-2
TGTGCCAGTAGTATCGGCGGGGGCGCCTATGGCTACACCTTC
CASSIGGGAYGYTF
>TRBV6-5|many|TRBD1|14|TRBJ2-1
TGTGCCACCTCACCGGGACAGGGGTACAATGAGCAGTTCTTC
CATSPGQGYNEQFF
>TRBV7-9|few|-|15|TRBJ2-2
TGTGCCAGCAGCTTTGACAGAACGAACACCGGGGAGCTGTTTTTT
CASSFDRTNTGELFF
>TRBV9|-|TRBD2|15|TRBJ2-1
TGTGCCAGCAGCGATAGCGGGAGGGCGGGGGATGAGCAGTTCTTC
CASSDSGRAGDEQFF
>TRBV28|-|-|12|TRBJ1-5
TGTGCCAGCGGGCCAGGGCATCAGCCCCAGCATTTT
CASGPGHQPQHF
>TRBV15|-|TRBD2|14|TRBJ2-7
TGTGCCACCAGCACGGGACTAGGGCCCTACGAGCAGTACTTC
CATSTGLGPYEQYF
>TRBV25-1|-|-|15|TRBJ2-3
TGTGCCAGCAGCGCCTGGGGACATGGCACAGATACGCAGTATTTT
CASSAWGHGTDTQYF
>TRBV13|-|-|15|TRBJ2-5
TGTGCCAGCAGCTCAATGGGTGAGAGTGTCGGGACCCAGTACTTC
CASSSMGESVGTQYF
>TRBV6-4|few|TRBD2|14|TRBJ2-1
TGTGCCAGCAGTAGCGGGAGGGCCGGTAATGAGCAGTTCTTC
CASSSGRAGNEQFF
>TRBV6-2/TRBV6-3|-|-|16|TRBJ2-1
TGTGCCAGCAGTTACATTGGAGGCGGTTACAACAATGAGCAGTTCTTC
CASSYIGGGYNNEQFF
>TRBV7-9|-|TRBD1|16|TRBJ2-5
TGTGCCAGCAGTACCTGGCAGGGGGCATCTCAAGAGACCCAGTACTTC
CASSTWQGASQETQYF
>TRBV2|-|TRBD1|18|TRBJ1-5
TGTGCCAGCAGCCCCGGGACAGGGGGTGTCTATAGCAATCAGCCCCAGCATTTT
CASSPGTGGVYSNQPQHF
>TRBV7-9|once|-|15|TRBJ2-5
TGTGCCAGCAGCCGCCTCGGGGACGTAGAAGAGACCCAGTACTTC
CASSRLGDVEETQYF
>TRBV28|few|-|13|TRBJ2-5
TGTGCCAGCAGTTTGAGCCCGAAAGAGACCCAGTACTTC
CASSLSPKETQYF
>TRBV29-1|-|TRBD1|13|TRBJ1-1
TGCAGCGTGTTACAGGGGGCACGAACTGAAGCTTTCTTT
CSVLQGARTEAFF
>TRBV3-1|-|-|14|TRBJ2-7
TGTGCCAGCAGCAACCGGGACTCCTTTAACGGGCAGTACTTC
CASSNRDSFNGQYF
>TRBV3-1|-|TRBD1|16|TRBJ2-1
TGTGCCAGCAGTTCTACGCCGGGACAGACATACAATGAGCAGTTCTTC
CASSSTPGQTYNEQFF